The rows below give T cell receptor beta chains drawn from one sample of a study of PD-L1 blockade in urothelial cancer. Libraries were prepared by immunoSEQ multiplex PCR; TCRdb keeps only in-frame clonotypes and omits some of them. Among around 82,000 clones listed, over 80% were seen once. The sequencing used PBMCs, collected around atezolizumab (anti-PD-L1) treatment. These receptor sequences come from a man aged 55-75 years with urothelial cancer. CDR3s include the opening cysteine and the closing phenylalanine or tryptophan. Fields, in order: CDR3 protein, CDR3 DNA, D gene, J gene, clone size, V gene. A D gene is named only where the DNA matches it firmly. Only part of the rows carry a size: once, few, many, or a class if the clone is expanded.

CDR3 protein: CASSSTGAPCPGANVLTF
CDR3 DNA: TGTGCCAGCAGCAGCACAGGGGCCCCGTGTCCTGGGGCCAACGTCCTGACTTTC
D gene: -
J gene: TRBJ2-6
clone size: -
V gene: TRBV21-1

CDR3 protein: CASSSDRGAYEQYF
CDR3 DNA: TGTGCCAGCAGCTCCGACAGGGGTGCCTACGAGCAGTACTTC
D gene: TRBD1
J gene: TRBJ2-7
clone size: once
V gene: TRBV11-3

CDR3 protein: CASSRQAVGLGANVLTF
CDR3 DNA: TGTGCCAGCTCAAGACAGGCTGTCGGCCTGGGGGCCAACGTCCTGACTTTC
D gene: -
J gene: TRBJ2-6
clone size: -
V gene: TRBV27

CDR3 protein: CASSQRGGLTDTQYF
CDR3 DNA: TGTGCCAGCAGTCAGCGGGGGGGCCTCACAGATACGCAGTATTTT
D gene: TRBD2
J gene: TRBJ2-3
clone size: -
V gene: TRBV6-5

CDR3 protein: CASSGGTSGSISGANVLTF
CDR3 DNA: TGTGCCAGCAGCGGAGGGACTAGCGGGAGTATCTCTGGGGCCAACGTCCTGACTTTC
D gene: TRBD2
J gene: TRBJ2-6
clone size: -
V gene: TRBV7-2

CDR3 protein: CASRLTTGELFF
CDR3 DNA: TGTGCAAGTCGCTTAACAACCGGGGAGCTGTTTTTT
D gene: -
J gene: TRBJ2-2
clone size: -
V gene: TRBV12-2

CDR3 protein: CATSRAAGSGEQFF
CDR3 DNA: TGTGCCACCAGCAGAGCGGCCGGGTCGGGGGAGCAGTTCTTC
D gene: -
J gene: TRBJ2-1
clone size: -
V gene: TRBV15

CDR3 protein: CAWSPGQGGNQPQHF
CDR3 DNA: TGTGCCTGGAGCCCAGGACAGGGAGGAAATCAGCCCCAGCATTTT
D gene: TRBD1
J gene: TRBJ1-5
clone size: -
V gene: TRBV30

CDR3 protein: CASSSGHTDTQYF
CDR3 DNA: TGTGCCAGCAGCAGCGGGCACACAGATACGCAGTATTTT
D gene: -
J gene: TRBJ2-3
clone size: -
V gene: TRBV6-5

CDR3 protein: CASSLSGGPHGRAEQYF
CDR3 DNA: TGTGCCAGCAGTCTTAGCGGGGGACCCCATGGAAGAGCCGAGCAGTACTTC
D gene: TRBD2
J gene: TRBJ2-7
clone size: few
V gene: TRBV5-6

CDR3 protein: CASSLAGSAYNSPLHF
CDR3 DNA: TGCGCCAGCAGCTTGGCGGGGAGTGCATACAATTCACCCCTCCACTTT
D gene: -
J gene: TRBJ1-6
clone size: -
V gene: TRBV5-1

CDR3 protein: CASSLLPMLGRGETQYF
CDR3 DNA: TGTGCCAGCAGCTTACTTCCGATGTTGGGGCGGGGAGAGACCCAGTACTTC
D gene: -
J gene: TRBJ2-5
clone size: -
V gene: TRBV11-2

CDR3 protein: CASSLGTADYNEQFF
CDR3 DNA: TGCGCCAGCAGCTTGGGGACAGCAGACTACAATGAGCAGTTCTTC
D gene: -
J gene: TRBJ2-1
clone size: -
V gene: TRBV5-1

CDR3 protein: CASNGQGKGYTF
CDR3 DNA: TGTGCCAGCAACGGACAGGGGAAGGGCTACACCTTC
D gene: TRBD1
J gene: TRBJ1-2
clone size: few
V gene: TRBV2

CDR3 protein: CASSLVRIFVAETQYF
CDR3 DNA: TGTGCCAGCAGCTTAGTTCGTATATTTGTGGCAGAGACCCAGTACTTC
D gene: -
J gene: TRBJ2-5
clone size: once
V gene: TRBV7-2

CDR3 protein: CASSEDLRERETQYF
CDR3 DNA: TGTGCCAGCAGTGAAGATCTAAGGGAGCGAGAGACCCAGTACTTC
D gene: -
J gene: TRBJ2-5
clone size: -
V gene: TRBV6-1

CDR3 protein: CASSLLSGSSDNEQFF
CDR3 DNA: TGTGCCAGCAGCTTGTTGAGCGGGAGTAGCGACAATGAGCAGTTCTTC
D gene: TRBD2
J gene: TRBJ2-1
clone size: -
V gene: TRBV11-2

CDR3 protein: CASSSGTGTTKNIQYF
CDR3 DNA: TGTGCCAGCAGCTCGGGGACAGGGACTACCAAAAACATTCAGTACTTC
D gene: TRBD1
J gene: TRBJ2-4
clone size: -
V gene: TRBV5-4

CDR3 protein: CASSLATGHNSPLHF
CDR3 DNA: TGTGCCAGCAGCTTGGCGACAGGGCATAATTCACCCCTCCACTTT
D gene: TRBD1
J gene: TRBJ1-6
clone size: -
V gene: TRBV7-9

CDR3 protein: CASSDLGQGRNQPQHF
CDR3 DNA: TGTGCCAGTAGTGATTTAGGACAGGGACGCAATCAGCCCCAGCATTTT
D gene: TRBD1
J gene: TRBJ1-5
clone size: -
V gene: TRBV19

CDR3 protein: CASSQNELAAQFF
CDR3 DNA: TGCGCCAGCAGCCAAAACGAACTAGCGGCCCAGTTCTTC
D gene: TRBD2
J gene: TRBJ2-1
clone size: -
V gene: TRBV4-1

CDR3 protein: CASSRSVANEKLFF
CDR3 DNA: TGTGCCAGCAGCCGGTCCGTTGCTAATGAAAAACTGTTTTTT
D gene: -
J gene: TRBJ1-4
clone size: -
V gene: TRBV7-2

CDR3 protein: CASSLVGAGATDTQYF
CDR3 DNA: TGCGCCAGCAGCTTGGTGGGGGCAGGGGCGACAGATACGCAGTATTTT
D gene: -
J gene: TRBJ2-3
clone size: -
V gene: TRBV5-1

CDR3 protein: CASSTQSDRGRGAFF
CDR3 DNA: TGTGCCAGCAGCACCCAGTCGGACAGGGGGCGCGGAGCTTTCTTT
D gene: TRBD1
J gene: TRBJ1-1
clone size: -
V gene: TRBV11-2

CDR3 protein: CASSGNGQGEQYF
CDR3 DNA: TGCGCCAGCAGTGGTAACGGACAGGGCGAGCAGTACTTC
D gene: TRBD1
J gene: TRBJ2-7
clone size: -
V gene: TRBV10-1

CDR3 protein: CATASARGYGYTF
CDR3 DNA: TGTGCCACCGCGAGTGCCAGAGGCTATGGCTACACCTTC
D gene: -
J gene: TRBJ1-2
clone size: -
V gene: TRBV28

CDR3 protein: CASSSAGQGRETQYF
CDR3 DNA: TGTGCCAGCAGTTCAGCGGGACAGGGGAGGGAGACCCAGTACTTC
D gene: TRBD1
J gene: TRBJ2-5
clone size: -
V gene: TRBV28

CDR3 protein: CASSGSGWFF
CDR3 DNA: TGTGCCAGCAGTGGGAGCGGGTGGTTCTTC
D gene: -
J gene: TRBJ2-1
clone size: -
V gene: TRBV2

CDR3 protein: CASSSGQGSNQPQHF
CDR3 DNA: TGTGCCAGCAGCTCCGGACAGGGTAGCAATCAGCCCCAGCATTTT
D gene: TRBD1
J gene: TRBJ1-5
clone size: -
V gene: TRBV2

CDR3 protein: CASSAAAGSNSPLHF
CDR3 DNA: TGTGCCAGCAGTGCAGCGGCAGGCAGTAATTCACCCCTCCACTTT
D gene: -
J gene: TRBJ1-6
clone size: -
V gene: TRBV2

CDR3 protein: CASSQDSTPSSGNTIYF
CDR3 DNA: TGCGCCAGCAGCCAAGATAGTACTCCGAGCTCTGGAAACACCATATATTTT
D gene: -
J gene: TRBJ1-3
clone size: -
V gene: TRBV4-3

CDR3 protein: CASSPLYGYTF
CDR3 DNA: TGTGCCAGCAGTCCTCTCTATGGCTACACCTTC
D gene: -
J gene: TRBJ1-2
clone size: few
V gene: TRBV2

CDR3 protein: CASSSPTSPAPGNEQFF
CDR3 DNA: TGTGCCAGCAGCTCTCCGACTAGCCCGGCCCCCGGGAATGAGCAGTTCTTC
D gene: TRBD2
J gene: TRBJ2-1
clone size: -
V gene: TRBV7-9

CDR3 protein: CAISDWTGFGLGSYEQYF
CDR3 DNA: TGTGCCATCAGTGATTGGACAGGGTTCGGACTAGGCTCCTACGAGCAGTACTTC
D gene: -
J gene: TRBJ2-7
clone size: -
V gene: TRBV10-3

CDR3 protein: CASSIGARMNTGELFF
CDR3 DNA: TGTGCCAGTAGTATAGGGGCCCGGATGAACACCGGGGAGCTGTTTTTT
D gene: -
J gene: TRBJ2-2
clone size: -
V gene: TRBV19

CDR3 protein: CASSYSTGRRNEQFF
CDR3 DNA: TGTGCCAGCAGTTACTCGACAGGACGGAGGAATGAGCAGTTCTTC
D gene: -
J gene: TRBJ2-1
clone size: -
V gene: TRBV6-5

CDR3 protein: CASRIGGAAGELFF
CDR3 DNA: TGTGCCAGCAGGATTGGGGGGGCCGCCGGGGAGCTGTTTTTT
D gene: -
J gene: TRBJ2-2
clone size: -
V gene: TRBV11-3

CDR3 protein: CASSGYGQAADEQFF
CDR3 DNA: TGTGCCAGCAGCGGGTACGGACAGGCTGCGGATGAGCAGTTCTTC
D gene: TRBD1
J gene: TRBJ2-1
clone size: -
V gene: TRBV9

CDR3 protein: CASSLTGVEQYF
CDR3 DNA: TGTGCCAGCAGCTTGACAGGCGTTGAGCAGTACTTC
D gene: -
J gene: TRBJ2-7
clone size: -
V gene: TRBV5-6

CDR3 protein: CASSRTPQGQLLYF
CDR3 DNA: TGTGCCAGCAGTCGCACACCCCAGGGACAGCTGCTGTACTTC
D gene: TRBD1
J gene: TRBJ2-4
clone size: once
V gene: TRBV28

CDR3 protein: CASSLGAGRTEAFF
CDR3 DNA: TGTGCCAGCAGCCTTGGGGCAGGCCGCACTGAAGCTTTCTTT
D gene: -
J gene: TRBJ1-1
clone size: -
V gene: TRBV5-5

CDR3 protein: CASALGTLTGEPKFF
CDR3 DNA: TGTGCTAGTGCTCTGGGAACCTTAACAGGGGAGCCCAAGTTCTTC
D gene: TRBD1
J gene: TRBJ2-1
clone size: once
V gene: TRBV12-5

CDR3 protein: CASSNRDRLAKNIQYF
CDR3 DNA: TGTGCCAGCAGTAACAGGGACAGGCTAGCCAAAAACATTCAGTACTTC
D gene: TRBD1
J gene: TRBJ2-4
clone size: -
V gene: TRBV2

CDR3 protein: CASSYSRDSTYEQYF
CDR3 DNA: TGTGCCAGCAGTTATTCTCGGGACAGTACCTACGAGCAGTACTTC
D gene: TRBD1
J gene: TRBJ2-7
clone size: -
V gene: TRBV6-5

CDR3 protein: CSASLGHEQYF
CDR3 DNA: TGCAGTGCTAGCCTCGGTCACGAGCAGTACTTC
D gene: -
J gene: TRBJ2-7
clone size: -
V gene: TRBV20-1

CDR3 protein: CATSRGDRAGEKLFF
CDR3 DNA: TGTGCCACCAGCAGGGGGGACAGGGCGGGTGAAAAACTGTTTTTT
D gene: TRBD1
J gene: TRBJ1-4
clone size: -
V gene: TRBV15

CDR3 protein: CASWGQGANGNTIYF
CDR3 DNA: TGTGCCAGCTGGGGACAGGGGGCCAACGGAAACACCATATATTTT
D gene: TRBD1
J gene: TRBJ1-3
clone size: -
V gene: TRBV27

CDR3 protein: CASSKTGDTEAFF
CDR3 DNA: TGTGCCAGCAGTAAGACAGGGGACACTGAAGCTTTCTTT
D gene: TRBD1
J gene: TRBJ1-1
clone size: -
V gene: TRBV6-6

CDR3 protein: CASSDSRGYTF
CDR3 DNA: TGTGCCAGCAGTGACTCGAGGGGCTACACCTTC
D gene: -
J gene: TRBJ1-2
clone size: -
V gene: TRBV6-4

CDR3 protein: CASSALDRALATNEKLFF
CDR3 DNA: TGTGCCAGCAGCGCGCTCGACAGGGCCCTTGCAACTAATGAAAAACTGTTTTTT
D gene: TRBD1
J gene: TRBJ1-4
clone size: once
V gene: TRBV6-4

CDR3 protein: CASSRDRGRGNEQFF
CDR3 DNA: TGTGCCAGCAGCAGAGACAGGGGGCGCGGGAATGAGCAGTTCTTC
D gene: TRBD1
J gene: TRBJ2-1
clone size: -
V gene: TRBV7-2